This TCR beta chain came from a study of beta chain features in type 1 diabetes. Overall study results and limits: With patients and controls alike, PCR might favor shorter templates to an equal degree. Fewer junction insertions and more nucleotide deletions appeared in type 1 diabetes patients.

Isolated RNA was reverse transcribed in full, so expressed TCRB transcripts were sequenced. Sequencing used immunoSEQ multiplex PCR; TCRdb keeps in-frame clones, though not all of them. The sample records around 430,000 clones, 30% being singletons. Trimming removed 5 bases at V and 7 bases at J, with 17 bases between. Germline lookup yields CDR1 SGHTA and CDR2 FQGNSA. The CDR3 spans 14 residues. Notes on this clone: Its antigen is unidentified.

This chain uses TRBV7-2 with TRBJ2-5; no definite D call. Specimen: naive CD4+ T cells from blood. The clonotype originates from a man in his late teens or twenties in good health. CDR3 loop: CASSPYRVWGTQYF. Here the CDR3 DNA reads TGTGCCAGCAGCCCCTATCGGGTTTGGGGGACCCAGTACTTC.